The rows below give T cell receptor beta chains drawn from one sample of a study of cytomegalovirus exposure and HLA in healthy donors. TCRdb's table, derived via immunoSEQ multiplex PCR, lists solely in-frame clones and lacks some. The table shows about 93,000 clones, with approximately 68% occurring only once. The sequenced sample consisted of PBMCs. Receptor source: a boy between 10 and 17 years old in good health and CMV-seropositive. CDR3s include the opening cysteine and the closing phenylalanine or tryptophan. The order of the fields is J gene, clone size, V gene, D gene, CDR3 protein, CDR3 DNA. The D gene is left open where the match is weak. Expanded clones are given a class, and other clones once, few, many or no size at all.

J gene: TRBJ1-5
clone size: NA
V gene: TRBV6-1
D gene: NA
CDR3 protein: CASSERRSTSNQPQHF
CDR3 DNA: TGTGCCAGCAGTGAACGGAGGTCAACTAGCAATCAGCCCCAGCATTTT

J gene: TRBJ2-3
clone size: NA
V gene: TRBV29-1
D gene: TRBD2
CDR3 protein: CSVAGPGGGRNTQYF
CDR3 DNA: TGCAGCGTTGCGGGCCCGGGCGGCGGGAGGAATACGCAGTATTTT

J gene: TRBJ2-2
clone size: NA
V gene: TRBV19
D gene: TRBD2
CDR3 protein: CASSIGLAGPPGELFF
CDR3 DNA: TGTGCCAGTAGTATAGGACTAGCGGGTCCCCCCGGGGAGCTGTTTTTT

J gene: TRBJ2-1
clone size: NA
V gene: TRBV12-5
D gene: NA
CDR3 protein: CASANTVATEQFF
CDR3 DNA: TGTGCTAGTGCCAACACTGTAGCTACTGAGCAGTTCTTC

J gene: TRBJ2-7
clone size: NA
V gene: TRBV1
D gene: NA
CDR3 protein: CTSSQSPDRAYEQYF
CDR3 DNA: TGCACCAGCAGCCAGTCCCCGGACAGGGCTTACGAGCAGTACTTC

J gene: TRBJ2-7
clone size: NA
V gene: TRBV5-4
D gene: NA
CDR3 protein: CASSLDRYSYEQYF
CDR3 DNA: TGTGCCAGCAGCTTGGACAGATACTCCTACGAGCAGTACTTC

J gene: TRBJ1-2
clone size: NA
V gene: TRBV7-7
D gene: TRBD1
CDR3 protein: CASSLDRGGYGYTF
CDR3 DNA: TGTGCCAGCAGCTTAGACAGGGGCGGCTATGGCTACACCTTC

J gene: TRBJ2-7
clone size: NA
V gene: TRBV7-2
D gene: NA
CDR3 protein: CASSPGPGAEIKQYF
CDR3 DNA: TGTGCCAGCAGCCCGGGCCCAGGGGCGGAAATCAAGCAGTACTTC

J gene: TRBJ2-7
clone size: NA
V gene: TRBV6-5
D gene: NA
CDR3 protein: CASMTGPYEQYF
CDR3 DNA: TGTGCCAGCATGACAGGACCGTACGAGCAGTACTTC

J gene: TRBJ2-7
clone size: NA
V gene: TRBV29-1
D gene: NA
CDR3 protein: CSARGITYEQYF
CDR3 DNA: TGCAGCGCCCGGGGGATAACCTACGAGCAGTACTTC

J gene: TRBJ2-7
clone size: NA
V gene: TRBV6-1
D gene: TRBD1
CDR3 protein: CASSQDRGSREQYF
CDR3 DNA: TGTGCCAGCAGCCAGGACAGGGGTTCCCGAGAGCAGTACTTC

J gene: TRBJ2-7
clone size: NA
V gene: TRBV7-9
D gene: TRBD1
CDR3 protein: CSSSQTGDEQYF
CDR3 DNA: TGTTCCAGCAGCCAGACAGGGGATGAGCAGTACTTC

J gene: TRBJ1-5
clone size: NA
V gene: TRBV6-6
D gene: TRBD1
CDR3 protein: CASSYQGDQPQNF
CDR3 DNA: TGTGCCAGCAGTTACCAGGGGGATCAGCCCCAGAATTTT

J gene: TRBJ1-2
clone size: NA
V gene: TRBV5-1
D gene: NA
CDR3 protein: CASSPSGNNYGYTF
CDR3 DNA: TGCGCCAGCAGCCCGAGCGGAAACAACTATGGCTACACCTTC

J gene: TRBJ2-2
clone size: NA
V gene: TRBV28
D gene: TRBD1
CDR3 protein: CVSSPRDRGTGELFF
CDR3 DNA: TGTGTCAGCAGTCCCCGGGACAGGGGAACCGGGGAGCTGTTTTTT

J gene: TRBJ2-7
clone size: few
V gene: TRBV5-1
D gene: TRBD1
CDR3 protein: CASSLAGTGGLGEQYF
CDR3 DNA: TGCGCCAGCAGCTTGGCGGGGACAGGGGGCCTCGGCGAGCAGTACTTC

J gene: TRBJ2-2
clone size: NA
V gene: TRBV7-8
D gene: NA
CDR3 protein: CASSLLTGTNTGELFF
CDR3 DNA: TGTGCCAGCAGCTTACTGACGGGGACGAACACCGGGGAGCTGTTTTTT

J gene: TRBJ2-2
clone size: NA
V gene: TRBV7-9
D gene: NA
CDR3 protein: CASSLEWQGNTGELFF
CDR3 DNA: TGTGCCAGCAGCTTAGAATGGCAGGGGAATACCGGGGAGCTGTTTTTT

J gene: TRBJ2-5
clone size: NA
V gene: TRBV29-1
D gene: TRBD2
CDR3 protein: CSLKPSGRETQYF
CDR3 DNA: TGCAGCCTTAAACCTAGCGGGAGGGAGACCCAGTACTTC

J gene: TRBJ2-7
clone size: NA
V gene: TRBV7-2
D gene: NA
CDR3 protein: CASRSGADGAPF
CDR3 DNA: TGTGCCAGCAGGTCTGGGGCAGACGGAGCACCATTC

J gene: TRBJ1-1
clone size: NA
V gene: TRBV2
D gene: TRBD1
CDR3 protein: CASRGQFGTEAFF
CDR3 DNA: TGTGCCAGCAGGGGACAGTTTGGAACTGAAGCTTTCTTT

J gene: TRBJ1-2
clone size: NA
V gene: TRBV30
D gene: NA
CDR3 protein: CACRPPGAGSYGYTF
CDR3 DNA: TGTGCCTGCAGACCGCCGGGCGCGGGGTCCTATGGCTACACCTTC

J gene: TRBJ1-2
clone size: few
V gene: TRBV5-1
D gene: TRBD1
CDR3 protein: CASSAGTGDYGYTF
CDR3 DNA: TGCGCCAGCAGCGCCGGGACAGGGGACTATGGCTACACCTTC

J gene: TRBJ2-2
clone size: NA
V gene: TRBV11-3
D gene: TRBD1
CDR3 protein: CASNGERTGPINTGELFF
CDR3 DNA: TGTGCCAGCAACGGGGAAAGGACAGGACCGATAAACACCGGGGAGCTGTTTTTT

J gene: TRBJ1-1
clone size: NA
V gene: TRBV5-8
D gene: NA
CDR3 protein: CASSPPTGNTEAFF
CDR3 DNA: TGTGCCAGCAGCCCACCGACAGGGAACACTGAAGCTTTCTTT

J gene: TRBJ2-7
clone size: NA
V gene: TRBV29-1
D gene: TRBD1
CDR3 protein: CSVNQGTVGYF
CDR3 DNA: TGCAGCGTCAATCAGGGGACAGTCGGATACTTC

J gene: TRBJ2-2
clone size: few
V gene: TRBV7-8
D gene: TRBD1
CDR3 protein: CASSLIVRTGGNGELFF
CDR3 DNA: TGTGCCAGCAGCTTAATCGTGAGGACAGGGGGTAACGGGGAGCTGTTTTTT

J gene: TRBJ1-1
clone size: NA
V gene: TRBV30
D gene: NA
CDR3 protein: CAWSEEGLGTEAFF
CDR3 DNA: TGTGCCTGGAGTGAGGAGGGGTTGGGCACTGAAGCTTTCTTT

J gene: TRBJ1-1
clone size: few
V gene: TRBV6-5
D gene: NA
CDR3 protein: CASNRLDGEAFF
CDR3 DNA: TGTGCCAGCAACAGACTAGACGGTGAAGCTTTCTTT

J gene: TRBJ2-7
clone size: NA
V gene: TRBV27
D gene: NA
CDR3 protein: CASSFSLSPAYEQYF
CDR3 DNA: TGTGCCAGCAGTTTTTCCCTCTCCCCGGCCTACGAGCAGTACTTC

J gene: TRBJ1-5
clone size: NA
V gene: TRBV2
D gene: TRBD1
CDR3 protein: CASSEQGAGNQPQHF
CDR3 DNA: TGTGCCAGCAGCGAACAGGGGGCCGGCAATCAGCCCCAGCATTTT

J gene: TRBJ1-1
clone size: few
V gene: TRBV25-1
D gene: NA
CDR3 protein: CASRSMKSEAFF
CDR3 DNA: TGTGCCAGCAGATCTATGAAGTCTGAAGCTTTCTTT

J gene: TRBJ1-5
clone size: few
V gene: TRBV18
D gene: NA
CDR3 protein: CASSTQGVEPQHF
CDR3 DNA: TGTGCCAGCTCTACACAGGGAGTAGAGCCCCAGCATTTT

J gene: TRBJ1-2
clone size: NA
V gene: TRBV16
D gene: NA
CDR3 protein: CASSYGHGTYYGYPF
CDR3 DNA: TGTGCCAGCAGCTATGGCCACGGTACTTACTATGGCTACCCCTTC

J gene: TRBJ1-1
clone size: few
V gene: TRBV5-6
D gene: NA
CDR3 protein: CASSSMGEGTEAFF
CDR3 DNA: TGTGCCAGCAGCTCGATGGGGGAGGGGACTGAAGCTTTCTTT

J gene: TRBJ1-2
clone size: NA
V gene: TRBV7-9
D gene: TRBD1
CDR3 protein: CASSAGTGGGGYTF
CDR3 DNA: TGTGCCAGCAGCGCCGGGACAGGGGGCGGTGGCTACACCTTC

J gene: TRBJ1-6
clone size: NA
V gene: TRBV6-5
D gene: NA
CDR3 protein: CASSSTGWETNSPLHF
CDR3 DNA: TGTGCCAGCAGTTCCACAGGGTGGGAGACTAATTCACCCCTCCACTTT

J gene: TRBJ1-1
clone size: NA
V gene: TRBV6-1
D gene: NA
CDR3 protein: CASSYSLGGTEAFF
CDR3 DNA: TGTGCCAGTTCTTATTCGCTGGGGGGCACTGAAGCTTTCTTT

J gene: TRBJ1-1
clone size: NA
V gene: TRBV19
D gene: NA
CDR3 protein: CASSVGGMIYNIGAFF
CDR3 DNA: TGTGCCAGTAGTGTGGGAGGGATGATATACAACATTGGAGCTTTCTTT

J gene: TRBJ2-7
clone size: NA
V gene: TRBV19
D gene: TRBD2
CDR3 protein: CASSGREPPYEQYF
CDR3 DNA: TGTGCCAGTAGTGGGCGGGAGCCCCCCTACGAGCAGTACTTC